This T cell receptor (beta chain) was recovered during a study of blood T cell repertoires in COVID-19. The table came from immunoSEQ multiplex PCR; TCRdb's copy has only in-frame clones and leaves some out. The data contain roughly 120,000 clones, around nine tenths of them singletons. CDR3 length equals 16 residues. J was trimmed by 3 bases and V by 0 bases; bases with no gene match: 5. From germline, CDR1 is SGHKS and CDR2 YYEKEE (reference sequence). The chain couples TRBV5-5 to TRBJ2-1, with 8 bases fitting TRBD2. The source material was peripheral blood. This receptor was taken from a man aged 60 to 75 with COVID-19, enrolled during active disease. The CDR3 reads CASSLGSSGHYNEQFF. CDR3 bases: TGTGCCAGCAGCTTGGGTTCTAGCGGGCACTACAATGAGCAGTTCTTC.